The T cell receptor beta chain under discussion was sequenced for a study of shared clonotypes between healthy human individuals. Study-level points and caveats: The study found lower generation probabilities in non-shared clonotypes than in those shared by all four donors.

The authors distributed each subset's genomic DNA evenly over several immunoSEQ plates. TCRdb's table, derived via immunoSEQ multiplex PCR, lists solely in-frame clones and lacks some. The profile shows around 1,100,000 clones, roughly 80% of them singletons. A note on this clone: Its antigen is unknown.

Sequenced sample: memory CD4+ T cells from PBMCs. This sample's subset: CD45RA-negative fraction. The origin of this receptor is a man between 18 and 29 years old in good health. Some clones in this sample may be carry-over from other donors' samples.

CDR3 coding DNA: TGCGCCAGCAGCTTCGCGAGCTCTGGAAACACCATATATTTT. This translates into CASSFASSGNTIYF. The chain has TRBV5-1 and TRBJ1-3; D not certain. Trimming stripped 2 bases from V and 0 bases from J, with 6 bases between. The V gene's germline CDR1 is SGHRS and CDR2 YFSETQ. This CDR3 is built from 14 residues.